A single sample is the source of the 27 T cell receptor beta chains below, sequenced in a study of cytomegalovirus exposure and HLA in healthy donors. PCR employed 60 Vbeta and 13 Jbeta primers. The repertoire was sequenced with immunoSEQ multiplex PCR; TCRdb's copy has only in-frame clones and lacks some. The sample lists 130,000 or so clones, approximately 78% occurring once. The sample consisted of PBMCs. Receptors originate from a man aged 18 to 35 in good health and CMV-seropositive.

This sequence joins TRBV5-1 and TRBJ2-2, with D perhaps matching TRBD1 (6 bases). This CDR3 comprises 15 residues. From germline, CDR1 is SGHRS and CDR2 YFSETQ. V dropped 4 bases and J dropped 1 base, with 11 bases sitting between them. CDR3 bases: TGCGCCAGCAGCGGACAGACCATGAACACCGGGGAGCTGTTTTTT. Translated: CASSGQTMNTGELFF.

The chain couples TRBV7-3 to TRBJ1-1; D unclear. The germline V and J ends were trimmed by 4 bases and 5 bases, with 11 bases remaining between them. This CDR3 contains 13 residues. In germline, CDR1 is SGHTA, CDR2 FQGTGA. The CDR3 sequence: CASSSMGWTEAFF. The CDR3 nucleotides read TGTGCCAGCAGCTCCATGGGCTGGACTGAAGCTTTCTTT.

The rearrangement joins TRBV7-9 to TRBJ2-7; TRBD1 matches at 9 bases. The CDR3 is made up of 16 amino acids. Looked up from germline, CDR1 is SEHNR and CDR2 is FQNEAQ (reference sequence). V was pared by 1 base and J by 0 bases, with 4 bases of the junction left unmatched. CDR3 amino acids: CASSLVHRGLSYEQYF. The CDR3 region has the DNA TGTGCCAGCAGCTTAGTCCACAGGGGGCTCTCCTACGAGCAGTACTTC.

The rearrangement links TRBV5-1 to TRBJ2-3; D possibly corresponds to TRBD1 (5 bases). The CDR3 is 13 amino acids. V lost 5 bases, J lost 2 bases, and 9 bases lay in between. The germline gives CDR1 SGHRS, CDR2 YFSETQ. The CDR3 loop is CASSRGDTDTQYF. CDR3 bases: TGCGCCAGCAGTAGGGGTGACACAGATACGCAGTATTTT.

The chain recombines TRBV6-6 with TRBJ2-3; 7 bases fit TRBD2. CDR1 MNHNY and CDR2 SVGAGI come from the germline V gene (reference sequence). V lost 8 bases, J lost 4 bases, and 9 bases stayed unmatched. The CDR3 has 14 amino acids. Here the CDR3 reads CASVTGGNSDTQYF. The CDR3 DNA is TGTGCCAGCGTGACGGGGGGAAACTCAGATACGCAGTATTTT.

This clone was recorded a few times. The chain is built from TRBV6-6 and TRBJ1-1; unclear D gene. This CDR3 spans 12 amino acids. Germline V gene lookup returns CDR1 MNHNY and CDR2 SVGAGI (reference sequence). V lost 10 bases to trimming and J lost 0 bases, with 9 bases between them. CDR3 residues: CAITVLNTEAFF. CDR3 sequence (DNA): TGTGCCATAACGGTCTTGAACACTGAAGCTTTCTTT.

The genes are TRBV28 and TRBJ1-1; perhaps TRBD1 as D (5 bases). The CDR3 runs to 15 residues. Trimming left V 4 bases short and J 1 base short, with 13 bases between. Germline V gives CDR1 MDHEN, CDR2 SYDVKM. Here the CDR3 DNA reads TGTGCCAGCAGTTCCCTCTTTGGGGCGAACACTGAAGCTTTCTTT. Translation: CASSSLFGANTEAFF. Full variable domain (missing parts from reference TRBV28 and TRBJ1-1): DVKVTQSSRYLVKRTGEKVFLECVQDMDHENMFWYRQDPGLGLRLIYFSYDVKMKEKGDIPEGYSVSREKKERFSLILESASTNQTSMYLCASSSLFGANTEAFFGQGTRLTVV.

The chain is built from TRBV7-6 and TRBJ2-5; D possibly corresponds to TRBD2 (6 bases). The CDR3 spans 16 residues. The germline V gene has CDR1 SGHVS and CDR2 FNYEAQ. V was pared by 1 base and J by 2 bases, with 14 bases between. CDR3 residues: CASSLELGGGQETQYF. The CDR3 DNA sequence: TGTGCCAGCAGCTTAGAGCTCGGAGGAGGGCAAGAGACCCAGTACTTC.

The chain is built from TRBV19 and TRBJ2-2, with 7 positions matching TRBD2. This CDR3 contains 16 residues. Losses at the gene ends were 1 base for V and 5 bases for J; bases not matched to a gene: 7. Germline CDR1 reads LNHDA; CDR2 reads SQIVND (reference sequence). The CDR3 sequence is CASSIAAGVGTGELFF. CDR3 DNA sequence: TGTGCCAGTAGTATAGCGGCGGGAGTGGGGACCGGGGAGCTGTTTTTT.

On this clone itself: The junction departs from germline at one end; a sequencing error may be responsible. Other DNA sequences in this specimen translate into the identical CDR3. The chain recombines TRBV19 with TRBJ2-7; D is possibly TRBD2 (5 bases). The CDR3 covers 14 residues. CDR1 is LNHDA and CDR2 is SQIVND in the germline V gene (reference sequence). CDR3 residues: CVSSIDVRVYEQYF. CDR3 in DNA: TGTGTCAGTAGTATAGATGTGAGGGTCTACGAGCAGTACTTC. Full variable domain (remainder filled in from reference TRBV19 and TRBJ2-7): DGGITQSPKYLFRKEGQNVTLSCEQNLNHDAMYWYRQDPGQGLRLIYYSQIVNDFQKGDIAEGYSVSREKKESFPLTVTSAQKNPTAFYLCVSSIDVRVYEQYFGPGTRLTVT.

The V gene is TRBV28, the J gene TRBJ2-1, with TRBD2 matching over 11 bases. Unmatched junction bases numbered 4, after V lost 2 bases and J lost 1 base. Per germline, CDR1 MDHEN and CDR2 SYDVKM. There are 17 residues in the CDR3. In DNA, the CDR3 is TGTGCCAGCAGTTTACCTACTAGCGGGAGTTCCTACAATGAGCAGTTCTTC. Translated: CASSLPTSGSSYNEQFF.

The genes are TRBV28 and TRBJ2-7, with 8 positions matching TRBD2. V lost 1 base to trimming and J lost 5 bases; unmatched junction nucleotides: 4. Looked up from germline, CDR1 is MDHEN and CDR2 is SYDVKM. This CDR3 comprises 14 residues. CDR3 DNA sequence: TGTGCCAGCAGTTTATTAGCGGGAAGCGACGAGCAGTACTTC. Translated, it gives CASSLLAGSDEQYF. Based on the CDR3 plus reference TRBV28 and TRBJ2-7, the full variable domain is DVKVTQSSRYLVKRTGEKVFLECVQDMDHENMFWYRQDPGLGLRLIYFSYDVKMKEKGDIPEGYSVSREKKERFSLILESASTNQTSMYLCASSLLAGSDEQYFGPGTRLTVT.

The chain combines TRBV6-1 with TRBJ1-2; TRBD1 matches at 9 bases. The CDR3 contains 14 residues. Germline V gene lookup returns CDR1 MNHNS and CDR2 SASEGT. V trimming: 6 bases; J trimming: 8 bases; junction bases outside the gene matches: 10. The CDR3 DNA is TGTGCCAGCAGGGTCCCAGGGACAGGGAAAGGCTACACCTTC. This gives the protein CASRVPGTGKGYTF.

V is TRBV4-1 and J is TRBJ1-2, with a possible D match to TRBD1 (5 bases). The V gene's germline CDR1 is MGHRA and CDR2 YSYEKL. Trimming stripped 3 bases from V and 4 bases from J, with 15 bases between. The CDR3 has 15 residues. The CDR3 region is CASSQAGGVTYGYTF. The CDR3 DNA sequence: TGCGCCAGCAGCCAGGCGGGGGGGGTTACCTATGGCTACACCTTC.

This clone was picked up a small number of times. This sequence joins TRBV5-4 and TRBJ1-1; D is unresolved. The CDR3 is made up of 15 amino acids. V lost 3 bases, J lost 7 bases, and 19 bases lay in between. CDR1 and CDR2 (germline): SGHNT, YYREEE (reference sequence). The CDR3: CASSSDPGEGDEAFF. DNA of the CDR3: TGTGCCAGCAGCTCGGATCCGGGTGAAGGCGATGAAGCTTTCTTT.

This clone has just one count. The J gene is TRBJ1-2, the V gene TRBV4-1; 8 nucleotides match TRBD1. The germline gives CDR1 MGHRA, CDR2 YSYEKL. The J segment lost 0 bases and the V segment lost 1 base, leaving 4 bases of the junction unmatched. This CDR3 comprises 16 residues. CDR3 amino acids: CASSQVPGQANYGYTF. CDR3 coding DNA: TGCGCCAGCAGCCAAGTTCCGGGACAGGCTAACTATGGCTACACCTTC.

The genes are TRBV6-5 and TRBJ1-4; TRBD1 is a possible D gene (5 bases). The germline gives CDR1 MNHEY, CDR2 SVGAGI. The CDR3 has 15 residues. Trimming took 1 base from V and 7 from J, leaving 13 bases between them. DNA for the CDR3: TGTGCCAGCAGTTACTGGCCCACAGGATCTGAAAAACTGTTTTTT. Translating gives CASSYWPTGSEKLFF.

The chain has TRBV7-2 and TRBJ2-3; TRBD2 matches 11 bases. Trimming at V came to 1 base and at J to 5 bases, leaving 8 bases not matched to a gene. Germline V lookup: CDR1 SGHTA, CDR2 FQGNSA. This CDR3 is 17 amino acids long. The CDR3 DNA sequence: TGTGCCAGCAGCTTAGACCTAGCGGGAGGTATTCGAGATACGCAGTATTTT. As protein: CASSLDLAGGIRDTQYF.

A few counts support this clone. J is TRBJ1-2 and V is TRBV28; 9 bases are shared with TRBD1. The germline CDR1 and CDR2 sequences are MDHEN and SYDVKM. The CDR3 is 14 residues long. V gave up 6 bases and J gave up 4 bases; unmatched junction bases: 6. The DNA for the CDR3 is TGTGCCAGCAGACTGGACAGGGGACTCTATGGCTACACCTTC. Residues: CASRLDRGLYGYTF.

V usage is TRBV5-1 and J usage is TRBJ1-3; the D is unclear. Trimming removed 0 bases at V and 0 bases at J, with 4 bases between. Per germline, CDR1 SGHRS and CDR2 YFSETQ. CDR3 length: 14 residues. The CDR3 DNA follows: TGCGCCAGCAGCTTGGCCAGCTCTGGAAACACCATATATTTT. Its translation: CASSLASSGNTIYF.

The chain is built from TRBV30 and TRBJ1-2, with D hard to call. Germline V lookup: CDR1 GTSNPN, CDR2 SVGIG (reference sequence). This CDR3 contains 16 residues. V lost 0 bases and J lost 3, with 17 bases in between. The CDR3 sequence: CAWSVRSFESYYGYTF. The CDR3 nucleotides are TGTGCCTGGAGTGTACGGAGTTTCGAATCCTACTATGGCTACACCTTC.

The CDR3 bases are TGTGCCAGCAGTTTGCGGACAGGGAACGGCTACACCTTC. Protein: CASSLRTGNGYTF. The V call is TRBV28, the J call TRBJ1-2, with 8 bases identical to TRBD1. This CDR3 is built from 13 residues. Germline lookup yields CDR1 MDHEN and CDR2 SYDVKM. With 3 bases clipped from V and 8 bases from J, the junction kept 5 bases outside the gene matches.

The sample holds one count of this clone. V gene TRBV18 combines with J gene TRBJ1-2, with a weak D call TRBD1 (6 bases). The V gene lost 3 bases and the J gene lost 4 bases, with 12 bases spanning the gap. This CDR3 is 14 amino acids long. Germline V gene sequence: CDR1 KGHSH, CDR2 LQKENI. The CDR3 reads CASSPSGTLYGYTF. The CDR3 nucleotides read TGTGCCAGCTCACCCTCCGGGACACTCTATGGCTACACCTTC.

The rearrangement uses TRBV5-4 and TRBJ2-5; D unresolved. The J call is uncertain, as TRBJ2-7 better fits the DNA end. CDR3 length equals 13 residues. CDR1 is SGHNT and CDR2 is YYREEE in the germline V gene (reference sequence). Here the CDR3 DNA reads TGTGCCAGCAGCCCTCAACTGGACTACGAGCAGTACTTC. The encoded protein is CASSPQLDYEQYF.

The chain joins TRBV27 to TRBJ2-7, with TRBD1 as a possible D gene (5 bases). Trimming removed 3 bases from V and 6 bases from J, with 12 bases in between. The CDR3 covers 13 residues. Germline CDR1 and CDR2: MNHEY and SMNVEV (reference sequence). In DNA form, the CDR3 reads TGTGCCAGCAGTTTCGGGCAGGGTGGCGAGCAGTACTTC. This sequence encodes CASSFGQGGEQYF.

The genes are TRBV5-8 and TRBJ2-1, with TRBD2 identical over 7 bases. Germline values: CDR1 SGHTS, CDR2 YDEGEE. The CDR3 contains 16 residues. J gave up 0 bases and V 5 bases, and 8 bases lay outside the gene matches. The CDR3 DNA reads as TGTGCCAGCAGATCCAGCGGGGTAAGCTCCTACAATGAGCAGTTCTTC. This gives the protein CASRSSGVSSYNEQFF.

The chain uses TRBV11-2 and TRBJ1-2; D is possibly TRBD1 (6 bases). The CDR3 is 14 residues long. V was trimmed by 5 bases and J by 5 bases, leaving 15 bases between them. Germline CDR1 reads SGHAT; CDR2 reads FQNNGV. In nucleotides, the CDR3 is TGTGCCAGCAGCCCTGGGGGGGGCAGGTATGGCTACACCTTC. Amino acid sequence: CASSPGGGRYGYTF.